The rows below give T cell receptor beta chains drawn from one sample of a study of T cell repertoires in cytomegalovirus infection. TCRdb used MiXCR to reprocess the reads, holding one entry per CDR3 protein. There are 97,000 or so distinct CDR3 sequences in the sample; approximately 15% occur only once, and 8% lies in the top ten. The specimen sequenced was PBMCs. Every receptor here comes from a human donor in good health (CMV status not recorded). Some clones in this sample may be carry-over from other donors' samples. CDR3s include the opening cysteine and the closing phenylalanine or tryptophan. Fields, in order: clone size, D gene, J gene, V gene, CDR3 DNA, CDR3 protein. A D gene is named only where the DNA matches it firmly. Rows give clone size only sometimes, using once, few, many, or a class for an expanded clone.

clone_size: few; d_call: TRBD1; j_call: TRBJ1-1; v_call: TRBV7-9; cdr3_nt: TGTGCCAGCAGCCCTCCGGGACAGGGGATCGAAGCTTTCTTT; cdr3_aa: CASSPPGQGIEAFF
clone_size: many; d_call: .; j_call: TRBJ1-1; v_call: TRBV7-8; cdr3_nt: TGTGCCAGCAGCTTAGCGGTTTCCTCTGAAGCTTTCTTT; cdr3_aa: CASSLAVSSEAFF
clone_size: many; d_call: .; j_call: TRBJ1-2; v_call: TRBV7-9; cdr3_nt: TGTGCCAGCAGCCCCCATGGCGGCCCGCTCGACTATGGCTACACCTTC; cdr3_aa: CASSPHGGPLDYGYTF
clone_size: .; d_call: .; j_call: TRBJ2-4; v_call: TRBV20-1; cdr3_nt: TGCAGTGTCGGACAGGGAGGGGACATTCAGTACTTC; cdr3_aa: CSVGQGGDIQYF
clone_size: many; d_call: .; j_call: TRBJ2-2; v_call: TRBV7-2; cdr3_nt: TGTGCCAGCAGCTTAGGGGGCAGGACCACCGGGGAGCTGTTTTTT; cdr3_aa: CASSLGGRTTGELFF
clone_size: many; d_call: TRBD1; j_call: TRBJ2-7; v_call: TRBV7-9; cdr3_nt: TGTGCCAGCAGCCCCCAACAGGGGGGATCCTACGAGCAGTACTTC; cdr3_aa: CASSPQQGGSYEQYF
clone_size: few; d_call: .; j_call: TRBJ1-1; v_call: TRBV5-5; cdr3_nt: TGTGCCAGCAGCCCAGACTCATTGATCACTGAAGCTTTCTTT; cdr3_aa: CASSPDSLITEAFF
clone_size: few; d_call: .; j_call: TRBJ2-1; v_call: TRBV5-6; cdr3_nt: TGTGCCAGCAGCCTGGTGGGGGATGAGCAGTTCTTC; cdr3_aa: CASSLVGDEQFF
clone_size: many; d_call: TRBD1; j_call: TRBJ1-2; v_call: TRBV7-8; cdr3_nt: TGTGCCAGCAGCCAAACTGTTGGACAGGCGATCTATGGCTACACCTTC; cdr3_aa: CASSQTVGQAIYGYTF
clone_size: .; d_call: .; j_call: TRBJ2-5; v_call: TRBV7-2; cdr3_nt: TGTGCCAGCAGCTTAGACAGGAACCAAGAGACCCAGTACTTC; cdr3_aa: CASSLDRNQETQYF
clone_size: .; d_call: .; j_call: TRBJ2-1; v_call: TRBV4-2; cdr3_nt: TGTGCCAGCAGCCGGGACCAGAGCTCCTACAATGAGCAGTTCTTC; cdr3_aa: CASSRDQSSYNEQFF
clone_size: medium-sized; d_call: .; j_call: TRBJ2-7; v_call: TRBV7-2; cdr3_nt: TGTGCCAGCAGCTTCGGTCTCGGGCCGATAAGCTCCTACGAGCAGTACTTC; cdr3_aa: CASSFGLGPISSYEQYF
clone_size: .; d_call: .; j_call: TRBJ2-2; v_call: TRBV9; cdr3_nt: TGTGCCAGCAGCGTAGAAACGGCCGGGGAGCTGTTTTTT; cdr3_aa: CASSVETAGELFF
clone_size: .; d_call: TRBD1; j_call: TRBJ1-2; v_call: TRBV7-3; cdr3_nt: TGTGCCAGCAGCCCCGACAGGGGGCTCGGCTACACCTTC; cdr3_aa: CASSPDRGLGYTF
clone_size: .; d_call: .; j_call: TRBJ2-6; v_call: TRBV2; cdr3_nt: TGTGCCAGCAGTGAGGACCGGGCCAACGTCCTGACTTTC; cdr3_aa: CASSEDRANVLTF
clone_size: many; d_call: .; j_call: TRBJ1-4; v_call: TRBV7-2; cdr3_nt: TGTGCCAGCAGCTTTGGGGGGGGAACTAATGAAAAACTGTTTTTT; cdr3_aa: CASSFGGGTNEKLFF
clone_size: few; d_call: .; j_call: TRBJ1-1; v_call: TRBV6-5; cdr3_nt: TGTGCCAGCAGTTACTCCATCCGGGCAGAGAACACTGAAGCTTTCTTT; cdr3_aa: CASSYSIRAENTEAFF
clone_size: .; d_call: .; j_call: TRBJ2-7; v_call: TRBV27; cdr3_nt: TGTGCCAGCAGTCCACCCCGGACGGCCGTTCCCTACGAGCAGTACTTC; cdr3_aa: CASSPPRTAVPYEQYF
clone_size: few; d_call: TRBD1; j_call: TRBJ2-2; v_call: TRBV5-6; cdr3_nt: TGTGCCAGCAGTTACCGACAGGGCCCGAACACCGGGGAGCTGTTTTTT; cdr3_aa: CASSYRQGPNTGELFF
clone_size: .; d_call: .; j_call: TRBJ2-2; v_call: TRBV20-1; cdr3_nt: TGCAGTGCTAGGGCCCTCGGGCGGGGAGCCGGCGGGGAGCTGTTTTTT; cdr3_aa: CSARALGRGAGGELFF
clone_size: many; d_call: .; j_call: TRBJ2-2; v_call: TRBV15; cdr3_nt: TGTGCCACCAGCAGAGATAAAGTAAACACCGGGGAGCTGTTTTTT; cdr3_aa: CATSRDKVNTGELFF
clone_size: many; d_call: TRBD2; j_call: TRBJ2-3; v_call: TRBV27; cdr3_nt: TGTGCCAGCAGTTTATTGCGGGGGGCAACGGATACGCAGTATTTT; cdr3_aa: CASSLLRGATDTQYF
clone_size: .; d_call: .; j_call: TRBJ1-5; v_call: TRBV28; cdr3_nt: TGTGCCAGCAGAAGCCGTCAGGGAGGCGGGGTCGGGCCCCAGCATTTT; cdr3_aa: CASRSRQGGGVGPQHF
clone_size: .; d_call: .; j_call: TRBJ1-6; v_call: TRBV20-1; cdr3_nt: TGCAGTGCTAGAGATTATGGCAGCAGCTCCTATAATTCACCCCTCCACTTT; cdr3_aa: CSARDYGSSSYNSPLHF
clone_size: .; d_call: .; j_call: TRBJ1-5; v_call: TRBV6-6; cdr3_nt: TGTGCCAGCCTACTCCGAATGGCGTCTGCTTTCGATCAGCCCCAGCATTTT; cdr3_aa: CASLLRMASAFDQPQHF
clone_size: .; d_call: TRBD1; j_call: TRBJ1-5; v_call: TRBV20-1; cdr3_nt: TGCAGTGCTAGTCCCCGGACAGGAGTCAATCAGCCCCAGCATTTT; cdr3_aa: CSASPRTGVNQPQHF
clone_size: many; d_call: .; j_call: TRBJ2-1; v_call: TRBV6-1; cdr3_nt: TGTGCCAGCAGTGATGGGCTCCCCCCGCCGCAGTTCTTC; cdr3_aa: CASSDGLPPPQFF
clone_size: .; d_call: TRBD1; j_call: TRBJ2-1; v_call: TRBV2; cdr3_nt: TGTGCCAGCCTCCGAGGGACAGGGGAGAATGAGCAGTTCTTC; cdr3_aa: CASLRGTGENEQFF
clone_size: few; d_call: .; j_call: TRBJ1-1; v_call: TRBV12-3/TRBV12-4; cdr3_nt: TGTGCCAGCAGTTTCCCGGCCGGGGTTGTGAACACTGAAGCTTTCTTT; cdr3_aa: CASSFPAGVVNTEAFF
clone_size: few; d_call: .; j_call: TRBJ1-2; v_call: TRBV4-2; cdr3_nt: TGTGCCAGCAGCCAACTTCGGGGGGCGCGGGGCTACACCTTC; cdr3_aa: CASSQLRGARGYTF
clone_size: .; d_call: TRBD2; j_call: TRBJ2-3; v_call: TRBV20-1; cdr3_nt: TGCAGTGCTAGAGCCGGGACTAGCGTCACAGATACGCAGTATTTT; cdr3_aa: CSARAGTSVTDTQYF
clone_size: few; d_call: TRBD1; j_call: TRBJ1-6; v_call: TRBV12-5; cdr3_nt: TGTGCTAGTGGCCGCGCAGGGGGCTATAATTCACCCCTCCACTTT; cdr3_aa: CASGRAGGYNSPLHF
clone_size: once; d_call: TRBD2; j_call: TRBJ2-3; v_call: TRBV18; cdr3_nt: TGTGCCAGCTCACCACCGAGCGGGGGAATAACAGATACGCAGTATTTT; cdr3_aa: CASSPPSGGITDTQYF
clone_size: medium-sized; d_call: .; j_call: TRBJ1-2; v_call: TRBV7-2; cdr3_nt: TGTGCCAGCAGCTTCGATCAAGAAACTAACTATGGCTACACCTTC; cdr3_aa: CASSFDQETNYGYTF
clone_size: many; d_call: TRBD1; j_call: TRBJ1-1; v_call: TRBV7-6; cdr3_nt: TGTGCCAGCAGCTCAGACAGGGGGCGAGGAACTGAAGCTTTCTTT; cdr3_aa: CASSSDRGRGTEAFF
clone_size: few; d_call: TRBD2; j_call: TRBJ2-3; v_call: TRBV7-2; cdr3_nt: TGTGCCAGCAGCTTTTCTAGCGGGGGGGCCGTTACGCAGTATTTT; cdr3_aa: CASSFSSGGAVTQYF
clone_size: .; d_call: TRBD1; j_call: TRBJ1-1; v_call: TRBV4-1; cdr3_nt: TGCGCCAGCAGCCTTGGGGGACAGGGGAGCACTGAAGCTTTCTTT; cdr3_aa: CASSLGGQGSTEAFF
clone_size: few; d_call: .; j_call: TRBJ1-4; v_call: TRBV2; cdr3_nt: TGTGCCAGCAATGCCCCAGGGGCAACTAATGAAAAACTGTTTTTT; cdr3_aa: CASNAPGATNEKLFF